This TCR beta chain derives from a study of shared clonotypes between healthy human individuals. The germline V and J ends were trimmed by 7 bases and 4 bases, with 17 bases remaining between them. Per germline, CDR1 SGHNT and CDR2 YYREEE (reference sequence). CDR3 length equals 14 residues. Splitting the CD4+ cells yielded a CD45RA+ naive subset and a CD45RA-negative memory subset. Assay used: immunoSEQ multiplex PCR; TCRdb lists only in-frame clones, some missing. The sample consists of around 2.5 million clones, 93% of them appearing once. This sequence originates from a man younger than 30 in good health. Some clones in this sample may be carry-over from other donors' samples. The chain recombines TRBV5-4 with TRBJ1-1; possibly TRBD1 for D (6 bases). The specimen was naive CD4+ T cells from PBMCs. Subset defined: CD45RA+ positively selected. The DNA of the CDR3 is TGTGCCAGCGCCCGAGGGGGGAAGGGCACTGAAGCTTTCTTT. Its protein is CASARGGKGTEAFF.